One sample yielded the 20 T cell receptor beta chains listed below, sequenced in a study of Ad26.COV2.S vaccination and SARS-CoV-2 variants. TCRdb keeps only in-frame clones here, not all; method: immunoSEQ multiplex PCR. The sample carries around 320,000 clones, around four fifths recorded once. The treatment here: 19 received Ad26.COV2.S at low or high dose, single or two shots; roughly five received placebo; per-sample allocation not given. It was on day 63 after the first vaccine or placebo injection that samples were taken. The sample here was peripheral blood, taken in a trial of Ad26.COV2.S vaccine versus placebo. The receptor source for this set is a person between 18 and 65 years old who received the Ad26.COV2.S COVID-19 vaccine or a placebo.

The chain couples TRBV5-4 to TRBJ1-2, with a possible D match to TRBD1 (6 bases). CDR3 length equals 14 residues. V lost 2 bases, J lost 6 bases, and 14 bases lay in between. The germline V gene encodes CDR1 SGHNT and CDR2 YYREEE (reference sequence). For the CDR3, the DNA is TGTGCCAGCAGCTTTTTCGACAGGACCCATGGCTACACCTTC. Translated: CASSFFDRTHGYTF.

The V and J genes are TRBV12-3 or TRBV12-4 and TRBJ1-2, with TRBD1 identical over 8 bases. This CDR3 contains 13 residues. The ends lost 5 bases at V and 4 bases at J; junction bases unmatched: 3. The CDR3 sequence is CASSADRGYGYTF. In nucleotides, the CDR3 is TGTGCCAGCAGTGCAGACAGGGGCTATGGCTACACCTTC.

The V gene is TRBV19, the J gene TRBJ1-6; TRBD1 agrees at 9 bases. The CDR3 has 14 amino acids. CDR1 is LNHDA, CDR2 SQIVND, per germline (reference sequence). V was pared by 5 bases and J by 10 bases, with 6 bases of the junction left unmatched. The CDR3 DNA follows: TGTGCCAGTAGTCATGGGACAGGGAACTCACCCCTCCACTTT. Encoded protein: CASSHGTGNSPLHF.

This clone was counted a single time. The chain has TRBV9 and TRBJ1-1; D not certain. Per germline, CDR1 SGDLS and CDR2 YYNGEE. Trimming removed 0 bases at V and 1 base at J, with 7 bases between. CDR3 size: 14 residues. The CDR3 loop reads CASSVALWNTEAFF. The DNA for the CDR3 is TGTGCCAGCAGCGTAGCCCTTTGGAACACTGAAGCTTTCTTT.

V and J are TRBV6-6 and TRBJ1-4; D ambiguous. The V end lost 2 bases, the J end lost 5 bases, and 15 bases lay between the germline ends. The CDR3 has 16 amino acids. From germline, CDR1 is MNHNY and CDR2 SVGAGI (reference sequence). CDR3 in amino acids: CASSYPTGTGNEKLFF. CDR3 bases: TGTGCCAGCAGTTACCCGACCGGTACCGGGAATGAAAAACTGTTTTTT.

The chain's CDR3 is CASSVTSSTDTQYF. In DNA, the CDR3 is TGTGCCAGCAGCGTGACAAGTAGCACAGATACGCAGTATTTT. V and J are TRBV9 and TRBJ2-3; D gene unclear. Trimming removed 2 bases from V and 0 bases from J, with 7 bases in between. Germline V gives CDR1 SGDLS, CDR2 YYNGEE. CDR3 length: 14 amino acids.

The CDR3 nucleotides are TGTGCCAGCAGCTTATTGGCTACATCAGATACGCAGTATTTT. This codes for CASSLLATSDTQYF. This chain links TRBV7-2 with TRBJ2-3; D uncertain. This CDR3 has 14 residues. V lost 2 bases to trimming and J lost 4 bases, with 10 bases between them. Germline CDR1 SGHTA, CDR2 FQGNSA.

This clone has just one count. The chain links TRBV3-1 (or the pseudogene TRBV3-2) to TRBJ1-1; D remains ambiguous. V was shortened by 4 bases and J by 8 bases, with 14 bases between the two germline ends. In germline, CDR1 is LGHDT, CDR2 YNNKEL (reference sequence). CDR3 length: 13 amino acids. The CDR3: CASSPQNPTEAFF. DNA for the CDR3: TGTGCCAGCAGCCCCCAGAACCCCACCGAAGCTTTCTTT.

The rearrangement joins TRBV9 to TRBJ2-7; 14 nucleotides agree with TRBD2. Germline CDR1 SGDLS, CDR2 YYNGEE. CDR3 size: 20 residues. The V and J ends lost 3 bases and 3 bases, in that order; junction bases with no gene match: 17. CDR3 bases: TGTGCCAGCAGCGGCAACCCGACTAGCGGGGGGGGACCACTAAGCTACGAGCAGTACTTC. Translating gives CASSGNPTSGGGPLSYEQYF.

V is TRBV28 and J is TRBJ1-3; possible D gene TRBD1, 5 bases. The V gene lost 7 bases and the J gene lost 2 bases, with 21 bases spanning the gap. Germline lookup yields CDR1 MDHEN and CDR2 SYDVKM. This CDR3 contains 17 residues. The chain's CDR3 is CASTISRKGAAGNTIYF. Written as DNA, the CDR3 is TGTGCCAGCACTATAAGCCGTAAAGGGGCTGCTGGAAACACCATATATTTT.

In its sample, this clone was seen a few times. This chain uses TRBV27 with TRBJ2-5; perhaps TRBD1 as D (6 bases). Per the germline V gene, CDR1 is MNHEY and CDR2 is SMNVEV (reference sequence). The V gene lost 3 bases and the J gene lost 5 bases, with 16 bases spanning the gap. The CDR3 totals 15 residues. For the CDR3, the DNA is TGTGCCAGCAGTTTCAGGGGCCTAGATTGGGAGACCCAGTACTTC. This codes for CASSFRGLDWETQYF.

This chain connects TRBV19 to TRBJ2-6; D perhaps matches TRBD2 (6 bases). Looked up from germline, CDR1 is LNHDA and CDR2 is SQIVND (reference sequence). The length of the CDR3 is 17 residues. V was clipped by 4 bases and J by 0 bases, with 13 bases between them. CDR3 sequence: CASSTLGGPSGANVLTF. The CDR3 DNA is TGTGCCAGTAGTACCCTGGGAGGACCCTCTGGGGCCAACGTCCTGACTTTC.

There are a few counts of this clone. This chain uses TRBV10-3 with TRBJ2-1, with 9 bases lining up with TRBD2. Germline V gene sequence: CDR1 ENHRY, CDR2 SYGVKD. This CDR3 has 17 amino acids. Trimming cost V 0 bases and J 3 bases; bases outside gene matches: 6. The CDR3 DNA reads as TGTGCCATCAGTGAGTCCACTATAGCGGGGGTCTACAATGAGCAGTTCTTC. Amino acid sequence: CAISESTIAGVYNEQFF.

CDR3: CASSSTWITYNEQFF. The CDR3 bases are TGTGCCAGCAGTTCCACGTGGATCACTTACAATGAGCAGTTCTTC. The chain uses TRBV6-6 and TRBJ2-1; D gene ambiguous. Germline assignment: CDR1 MNHNY and CDR2 SVGAGI (reference sequence). This CDR3 is built from 15 residues. V lost 4 bases and J lost 4, with 14 bases in between.

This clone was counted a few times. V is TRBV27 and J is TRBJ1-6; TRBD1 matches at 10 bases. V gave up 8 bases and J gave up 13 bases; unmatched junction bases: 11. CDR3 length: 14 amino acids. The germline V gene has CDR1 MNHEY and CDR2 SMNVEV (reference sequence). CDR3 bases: TGTGCCAGCGGGACAGGGGACGCTTGGTCGCCCCTCCACTTT. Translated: CASGTGDAWSPLHF.

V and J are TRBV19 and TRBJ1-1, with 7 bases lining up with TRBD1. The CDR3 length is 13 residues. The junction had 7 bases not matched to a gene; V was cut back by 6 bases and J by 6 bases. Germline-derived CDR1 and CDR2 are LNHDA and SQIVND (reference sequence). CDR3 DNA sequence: TGTGCCAGTAGGCGACAGGGCATGGCTGAAGCTTTCTTT. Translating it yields CASRRQGMAEAFF.

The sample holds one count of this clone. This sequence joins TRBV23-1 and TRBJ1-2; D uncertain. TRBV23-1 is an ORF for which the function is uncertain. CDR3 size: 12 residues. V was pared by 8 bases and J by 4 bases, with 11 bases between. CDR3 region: CASWVAVYGYTF. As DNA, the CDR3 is TGCGCCAGCTGGGTGGCGGTCTATGGCTACACCTTC.

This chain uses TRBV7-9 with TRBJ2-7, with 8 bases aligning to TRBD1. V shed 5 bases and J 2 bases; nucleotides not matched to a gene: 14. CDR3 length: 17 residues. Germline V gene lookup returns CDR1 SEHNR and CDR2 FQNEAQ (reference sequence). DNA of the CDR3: TGTGCCAGCAGCCCCGGGACAGGCCTAGGGCTAGCCTACGAGCAGTACTTC. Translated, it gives CASSPGTGLGLAYEQYF.

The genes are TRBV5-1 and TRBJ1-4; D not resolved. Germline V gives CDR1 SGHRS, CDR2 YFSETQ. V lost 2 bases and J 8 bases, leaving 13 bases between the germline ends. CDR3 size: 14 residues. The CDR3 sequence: CASSFGSIGEKLFF. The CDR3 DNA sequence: TGCGCCAGCAGCTTCGGTAGTATTGGGGAAAAACTGTTTTTT.

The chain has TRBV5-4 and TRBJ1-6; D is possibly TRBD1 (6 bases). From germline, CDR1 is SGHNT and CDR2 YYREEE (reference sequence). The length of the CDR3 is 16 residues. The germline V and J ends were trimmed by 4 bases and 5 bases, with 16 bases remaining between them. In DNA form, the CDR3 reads TGTGCCAGCAGCCTGGACAGACGGATCCATAATTCACCCCTCCACTTT. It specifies CASSLDRRIHNSPLHF.